This TCR beta chain was recorded in a study of PD-1 blockade in mismatch repair-deficient tumors. Background on the study: Patients had around 11 mismatch repair-deficient cancer types and were previously treated and progressing.

Assay used: immunoSEQ multiplex PCR; TCRdb lists only in-frame clones, some missing. This sample carries tens of thousands of clones, over 70% of them seen once, and the ten largest clones take roughly 2.7%. Notes on this clone: Its antigen is unidentified.

PCR or immunohistochemistry showed mismatch repair deficiency in every enrolled patient. The TCR-sequenced patients were three responders to pembrolizumab. The study, taken as a whole, reports: Tumor-resident clones, often absent from pretreatment blood, expanded after pembrolizumab and then contracted.

CDR1 SEHNR and CDR2 FQNEAQ come from the germline V gene (reference sequence). Trimming cost V 8 bases and J 6 bases, with 20 bases left between them. The CDR3 consists of 14 residues. The J gene is TRBJ2-7, the V gene TRBV7-9, with unresolved D. This specimen was peripheral blood, taken 12 weeks after starting pembrolizumab. The sequence was collected from an adult with mismatch repair-deficient cancer. The CDR3 DNA reads TGTGCCAGCGGCTCATCCCTAAAGCTCGGCGAGCAGTACTTC. The encoded protein is CASGSSLKLGEQYF.